One sample yielded the 5 T cell receptor beta chains listed below, sequenced in a study of blood T cell repertoires in COVID-19 (dated by TCRdb to the early 2020s). The library came from the immunoSEQ multiplex PCR assay. TCRdb limited this immuneACCESS table to in-frame rearrangements with V and J called. A share of clones is missing; checked studies link under half to unresolved V genes, and the rest is unexplained. The sample data list 97,000 or so clones, and approximately 86% of these were observed just once. About 2.9% of the sample is in the top ten clones. Sequencing was carried out using peripheral blood. The receptors were sampled from a man aged 45 to 65 with active or convalescent COVID-19.

Points on this clone: The sample has other DNA sequences that encode this CDR3 too. The chain couples TRBV27 to TRBJ1-6; D gene ambiguous. The V gene lost 1 base and the J gene lost 9 bases, with 13 bases spanning the gap. Germline V gives CDR1 MNHEY, CDR2 SMNVEV (reference sequence). There are 15 residues in the CDR3. The CDR3 DNA is TGTGCCAGCAGTTTATATCGGGGAATGGGTTCACCCCTCCACTTT. It specifies CASSLYRGMGSPLHF.

This clone has just a few counts. A read error may account for a junction end that differs from germline. The chain recombines TRBV3-1 (or the pseudogene TRBV3-2) with TRBJ1-1, with 7 nucleotides matching TRBD1. Germline CDR1 LGHDT, CDR2 YNNKEL (reference sequence). The CDR3 runs to 14 residues. The CDR3 region has the DNA TGTGCCAGCAGTCAAGGACAGGTATACACTGAAGCTTTCTTT. Translating it yields CASSQGQVYTEAFF.

The rearrangement uses TRBV7-8 and TRBJ2-1, with D perhaps matching TRBD1 (6 bases). This CDR3 is built from 13 residues. Trimming shortened V by 5 bases and J by 6 bases, and 11 bases separated the two germline ends. The germline gives CDR1 SGHVS, CDR2 FQNEAQ. Here the CDR3 reads CASSQTGRNEQFF. The CDR3 nucleotides read TGTGCCAGCAGCCAAACAGGGCGCAATGAGCAGTTCTTC.

As DNA, the CDR3 is TGTGCCAGCAGCGCAACGGGACAGCCGTACGAAAAACTGTTTTTT. This gives the protein CASSATGQPYEKLFF. The V and J genes are TRBV9 and TRBJ1-4; 7 nucleotides agree with TRBD1. Trimming at V came to 3 bases and at J to 8 bases, leaving 10 bases not matched to a gene. Germline V gives CDR1 SGDLS, CDR2 YYNGEE. This CDR3 comprises 15 residues. The variable domain in full, completed from reference TRBV9 and TRBJ1-4, reads DSGVTQTPKHLITATGQRVTLRCSPRSGDLSVYWYQQSLDQGLQFLIQYYNGEERAKGNILERFSAQQFPDLHSELNLSSLELGDSALYFCASSATGQPYEKLFFGSGTQLSVL.

The chain has TRBV30 and TRBJ1-2; D gene unclear. Germline CDR1 GTSNPN, CDR2 SVGIG (reference sequence). The CDR3 loop spans 13 amino acids. V lost 0 bases and J lost 8, with 13 bases in between. CDR3 coding DNA: TGTGCCTGGAGTGTAAGCGGGAGTGAGGGCTACACCTTC. Amino acids: CAWSVSGSEGYTF. Complete variable domain (other parts from reference TRBV30 and TRBJ1-2): SQTIHQWPATLVQPVGSPLSLECTVEGTSNPNLYWYRQAAGRGLQLLFYSVGIGQISSEVPQNLSASRPQDRQFILSSKKLLLSDSGFYLCAWSVSGSEGYTFGSGTRLTVV.